What follows is one TCR beta chain and its context. This CDR3 region has 13 residues. CDR1 MNHEY and CDR2 SVGAGI come from the germline V gene. V was trimmed by 7 bases and J by 7 bases, leaving 13 bases between them. The sample belongs to a study of blood T cell repertoires in COVID-19. Study-level information: COVID-19 samples, acute and convalescent, were from the United States, Italy and Spain. Sample material is recorded as cDNA or gDNA derived from T cells, B-cell-depleted T cells, or PBMCs.

Original processing methods: Amplified reference gene primers provided the basis for estimating nucleated cell counts. Libraries were prepared by immunoSEQ multiplex PCR; TCRdb keeps only in-frame clonotypes and omits some of them. The DNA gave D and trimming, while V, J and clone size come from that table. The sample contains approximately 360,000 clones, roughly 90% of which appear only once. Cohorts were determined from participant-reported clinical history. Specimen: PBMCs or T cells enriched from blood (not recorded which). The receptor was derived from a woman in her twenties or thirties with acute COVID-19. This chain links TRBV6-5 with TRBJ1-4; D not certain. In DNA form, the CDR3 reads TGTGCCAGCAAGGCAGGCGGGTCTGAAAAACTGTTTTTT. This codes for CASKAGGSEKLFF.